These 31 T cell receptor beta chains came from one sample sequenced in a study of T cells in Graves' hyperthyroidism and ophthalmopathy. RNA transcripts were the template for amplifying TCR beta CDR3 regions. HTBI primers drove first-round RT-PCR of the TCR CDR3. Each CDR3 protein gets one entry after TCRdb re-called the multiplex PCR reads with MiXCR. The sample lists about 700,000 distinct CDR3 sequences; around 15% were seen once. Sequencing used blood. The receptor set was obtained from a woman between 18 and 29 years old with Graves' hyperthyroidism.

In its sample, this clonotype was seen a few times. The chain carries TRBV6-1 and TRBJ1-5; D perhaps matches TRBD1 (6 bases). The V gene lost 6 bases and the J gene lost 5 bases, with 11 bases spanning the gap. The germline CDR1 and CDR2 sequences are MNHNS and SASEGT. The CDR3 sequence is 13 residues long. CDR3 nucleotides: TGTGCCAGCAGGGAACAGGGTGATCAGCCCCAGCATTTT. This codes for CASREQGDQPQHF.

The sample holds a few counts of this clonotype. V gene TRBV10-2 combines with J gene TRBJ2-3; 10 nucleotides agree with TRBD2. Germline V CDR1 and CDR2: WSHSY, SAAADI. This CDR3 contains 14 residues. V shed 9 bases, J shed 3 bases, and the junction held 6 bases outside the gene matches. The CDR3 region is CASGTSVRTDTQYF. The CDR3 DNA reads TGCGCCAGTGGGACTAGCGTGAGGACAGATACGCAGTATTTT.

This sequence joins TRBV27 and TRBJ2-5; no firm D call. The CDR3 contains 13 residues. Germline CDR1 MNHEY, CDR2 SMNVEV (reference sequence). V lost 4 bases and J lost 1, with 7 bases in between. In DNA form, the CDR3 reads TGTGCCAGCAGTTCCAACCCCCAAGAGACCCAGTACTTC. Residues: CASSSNPQETQYF.

This clonotype turned up a few times. The chain couples TRBV11-3 to TRBJ2-2, with TRBD1 matching 8 bases. The CDR3 extends over 17 amino acids. V shed 0 bases and J 1 base; nucleotides not matched to a gene: 4. The germline V gene has CDR1 SGHNT and CDR2 YENEEA. The CDR3 DNA reads as TGTGCCAGCAGCTTAGACCGAGGGACAGGGAACACCGGGGAGCTGTTTTTT. Amino acids: CASSLDRGTGNTGELFF.

In its sample, this clonotype was seen many times. The chain uses TRBV5-1 and TRBJ1-5, with 8 bases that match TRBD1. Per germline, CDR1 SGHRS and CDR2 YFSETQ. The J segment lost 7 bases and the V segment lost 2 bases, leaving 8 bases of the junction unmatched. The CDR3 contains 15 residues. The CDR3 DNA reads TGCGCCAGCAGCTTCTCGGGGACAGGCGGCCAGCCCCAGCATTTT. The encoded protein is CASSFSGTGGQPQHF.

This clonotype was detected a few times. The J gene is TRBJ2-7, the V gene TRBV6-1; D is unresolved. This CDR3 has 14 amino acids. Trimming removed 5 bases at V and 3 bases at J, with 14 bases between. Germline values: CDR1 MNHNS, CDR2 SASEGT. The CDR3 protein is CASSPVGNIYEQYF. CDR3 bases: TGTGCCAGCAGTCCCGTGGGCAATATCTACGAGCAGTACTTC.

Ten or more counts support this clonotype. The chain uses TRBV12-3 or TRBV12-4 and TRBJ2-2; TRBD1 or TRBD2 may be the D gene (5 bases each). CDR3 size: 15 residues. Trimming cost V 2 bases and J 4 bases, with 11 bases left between them. DNA of the CDR3: TGTGCCAGCAGTTTAAGAGGGGATGGCACCGGGGAGCTGTTTTTT. This gives the protein CASSLRGDGTGELFF.

This clonotype was counted ten times or more. The chain has TRBV2 and TRBJ2-1; 12 bases fit TRBD2. V shed 3 bases and J 7 bases; nucleotides not matched to a gene: 16. The germline gives CDR1 SNHLY, CDR2 FYNNEI. The CDR3 is made up of 19 amino acids. The CDR3 nucleotides are TGTGCCAGCAGTGACTTCGCACTAGCGGGAGGCCCGGATATGAATGAGCAGTTCTTC. Translation gives CASSDFALAGGPDMNEQFF. Using reference TRBV2 and TRBJ2-1 for the parts outside the CDR3, the full variable domain is EPEVTQTPSHQVTQMGQEVILRCVPISNHLYFYWYRQILGQKVEFLVSFYNNEISEKSEIFDDQFSVERPDGSNFTLKIRSTKLEDSAMYFCASSDFALAGGPDMNEQFFGPGTRLTVL.

This clonotype was seen ten or more times. V usage is TRBV28 and J usage is TRBJ2-7; 7 bases align to TRBD2. The junction had 10 bases not matched to a gene; V was cut back by 6 bases and J by 2 bases. In germline, CDR1 is MDHEN, CDR2 SYDVKM. The CDR3 spans 15 residues. The DNA of the CDR3 is TGTGCCAGCAGCCTATGGGCTAGCGGAGCCTACGAGCAGTACTTC. Its protein product is CASSLWASGAYEQYF.

The count of this clonotype is one. This may be a read error: a much more frequent sequence differs by one nucleotide. This chain joins TRBV6-9 and TRBJ2-5; TRBD2 aligns across 7 bases. This CDR3 is built from 15 residues. CDR1 and CDR2 (germline): MNHGY, SVAAGI. Germline trimming cut 3 bases from V and 6 bases from J; bases unmatched to any gene: 10. Written as DNA, the CDR3 is TGTGCCAGCAGTTACCTTAGCGGGCTACAAAAGACCCAGTACTTC. Translated: CASSYLSGLQKTQYF.

This sequence joins TRBV4-3 and TRBJ1-1; 9 bases agree with TRBD1. The CDR3 contains 19 residues. Germline assignment: CDR1 LGHNA and CDR2 YSLEER. Unmatched junction bases numbered 16, after V lost 5 bases and J lost 0 bases. CDR3: CASSFAGTGYWAMNTEAFF. The DNA for the CDR3 is TGCGCCAGCAGCTTCGCCGGGACAGGGTATTGGGCCATGAACACTGAAGCTTTCTTT.

V gene TRBV29-1 combines with J gene TRBJ2-7; 8 bases match TRBD2. The ends lost 2 bases at V and 5 bases at J; junction bases unmatched: 11. This CDR3 contains 15 residues. CDR1 is SQVTM, CDR2 ANQGSEA, per germline. The CDR3 loop is CSVESRGTSKNEQYF. CDR3 nucleotides: TGCAGCGTTGAAAGCCGGGGGACTAGTAAGAACGAGCAGTACTTC.

This clonotype came up many times. The V call is TRBV20-1, the J call TRBJ2-3, with D maybe TRBD1 (6 bases). The CDR3 loop spans 15 amino acids. The V gene's germline CDR1 is DFQATT and CDR2 SNEGSKA (reference sequence). The V end lost 0 bases, the J end lost 4 bases, and 14 bases lay between the germline ends. CDR3 sequence: CSARDSARGSDTQYF. CDR3 DNA sequence: TGCAGTGCTAGAGACTCGGCCAGGGGCTCAGATACGCAGTATTTT.

This clonotype was seen repeatedly, ten times or more. The CDR3 protein is CASSPGTSGEETQYF. Here the CDR3 DNA reads TGTGCCAGCTCACCTGGGACTAGCGGCGAAGAGACCCAGTACTTC. The rearrangement uses TRBV18 and TRBJ2-5; 11 bases agree with TRBD2. The germline V gene encodes CDR1 KGHSH and CDR2 LQKENI. The CDR3 length is 15 residues. Unmatched junction bases numbered 3, after V lost 3 bases and J lost 3 bases.

This clonotype was picked up many times. J is TRBJ2-4 and V is TRBV7-9; 9 positions agree with TRBD1. Germline V gene sequence: CDR1 SEHNR, CDR2 FQNEAQ (reference sequence). The CDR3 contains 16 residues. V trimming: 6 bases; J trimming: 0 bases; junction bases outside the gene matches: 6. This CDR3 reads CASSSGTGIAKNIQYF. Here the CDR3 DNA reads TGTGCCAGCAGTTCCGGGACAGGGATAGCCAAAAACATTCAGTACTTC.

V and J are TRBV5-1 and TRBJ2-1, with 12 bases aligning to TRBD2. Germline V lookup: CDR1 SGHRS, CDR2 YFSETQ. The length of the CDR3 is 16 residues. The V gene end was trimmed by 1 base and the J gene end by 15 bases; junction bases not matched to a gene: 14. In DNA, the CDR3 is TGCGCCAGCAGCTTGACTAGCGGGAGGTCCTATCGCCGGTGGTTCTTC. Amino acid sequence: CASSLTSGRSYRRWFF.

This clonotype was seen repeatedly, ten times or more. The genes are TRBV7-8 and TRBJ1-5; 8 bases agree with TRBD1. The germline V gene has CDR1 SGHVS and CDR2 FQNEAQ. This CDR3 region has 19 residues. J lost 0 bases, V lost 5 bases, and 15 bases had no gene match. The CDR3 protein is CASSPRTGPLPNSNQPQHF. In nucleotides, the CDR3 is TGTGCCAGCAGCCCCAGGACAGGGCCACTACCTAATAGCAATCAGCCCCAGCATTTT.

The sample holds many counts of this clonotype. The chain has TRBV7-8 and TRBJ1-5; D is possibly TRBD1 (5 bases). Germline CDR1 reads SGHVS; CDR2 reads FQNEAQ. The CDR3 totals 18 residues. The V end lost 4 bases, the J end lost 0 bases, and 19 bases lay between the germline ends. CDR3 bases: TGTGCCAGCAGCTCTGACAGAGTCCCTGATTATAGCAATCAGCCCCAGCATTTT. This translates into CASSSDRVPDYSNQPQHF.

The V call is TRBV10-3, the J call TRBJ2-2; a possible D gene is TRBD1 (5 bases). The CDR3 has 18 amino acids. The V end lost 7 bases, the J end lost 0 bases, and 21 bases lay between the germline ends. Germline assignment: CDR1 ENHRY and CDR2 SYGVKD. The CDR3 DNA is TGTGCCATCAAGTTAAGCGCAGGGTTAGGACCGAACACCGGGGAGCTGTTTTTT. Translation: CAIKLSAGLGPNTGELFF.

This clonotype has a count of ten or more. V usage is TRBV3-1 and J usage is TRBJ2-3, with D hard to call. CDR1 is LGHDT, CDR2 YNNKEL, per germline (reference sequence). The V end lost 6 bases, the J end lost 6 bases, and 10 bases lay between the germline ends. This CDR3 has 12 amino acids. The CDR3 loop is CASSRIADTQYF. The CDR3 DNA follows: TGTGCCAGCAGTCGAATCGCGGATACGCAGTATTTT.

CDR3 DNA sequence: TGTGCCAGCAGCCACGGAGATCTAGCGGGAATGAGAGAGACCCAGTACTTC. Encoded protein: CASSHGDLAGMRETQYF. The J gene is TRBJ2-5, the V gene TRBV11-2, with TRBD2 matching 9 bases. This CDR3 has 17 amino acids. CDR1 and CDR2 from the germline V gene are SGHAT and FQNNGV. V dropped 5 bases and J dropped 4; count of bases not matched to a gene: 14.

This clonotype came up many times. The chain is built from TRBV3-1 and TRBJ2-2; 8 bases line up with TRBD2. V lost 4 bases and J lost 4; bases outside the gene matches: 2. The germline CDR1 and CDR2 sequences are LGHDT and YNNKEL (reference sequence). The CDR3 covers 14 residues. The CDR3 nucleotides read TGTGCCAGCAGCCTAGCGGGACCCACCGGGGAGCTGTTTTTT. Translating it yields CASSLAGPTGELFF. Together with reference TRBV3-1 and TRBJ2-2, the CDR3 gives the full variable domain: DTAVSQTPKYLVTQMGNDKSIKCEQNLGHDTMYWYKQDSKKFLKIMFSYNNKELIINETVPNRFSPKSPDKAHLNLHINSLELGDSAVYFCASSLAGPTGELFFGEGSRLTVL.

The table lists this clonotype with many counts. The chain links TRBV29-1 to TRBJ1-1; 7 positions match TRBD1. The CDR3 consists of 13 residues. Germline V gene sequence: CDR1 SQVTM, CDR2 ANQGSEA. V shed 7 bases, J shed 5 bases, and the junction held 10 bases outside the gene matches. The CDR3 coding sequence is TGCAGCGCGGAGACAGGGTATTGGACTGAAGCTTTCTTT. It translates to CSAETGYWTEAFF.

Worth noting for this clonotype: A much more abundant neighbour one base away suggests this may be a read error. The rearrangement uses TRBV12-3 or TRBV12-4 and TRBJ2-5, with D possibly TRBD2 on 6 matching bases. The CDR3 spans 16 residues. The CDR3 nucleotides are TGTGCCAGCAATTCGGAGAGGGTCCGGGGTCGGGAGACCAAGTACTTC. Protein sequence: CASNSERVRGRETKYF.

This clonotype was seen a handful of times. One junction end disagrees with the germline gene, perhaps due to a read error. The chain couples TRBV7-8 to TRBJ2-7, with D possibly being TRBD2 (5 bases). The CDR3 covers 14 residues. CDR1 SGHVS and CDR2 FQNEAQ come from the germline V gene. CDR3 DNA: TGTGTCAGCAGTATAGCGAGAGACCGGGTCGAGCAGTACTTC. Protein product: CVSSIARDRVEQYF.

This clonotype was recorded at least ten times. The chain uses TRBV18 and TRBJ2-5; D gene unclear. Germline CDR1 KGHSH, CDR2 LQKENI. The CDR3 sequence is 13 residues long. Trimming shortened V by 1 base and J by 0 bases, and 3 bases separated the two germline ends. In DNA form, the CDR3 reads TGTGCCAGCTCACCACAGTACCAAGAGACCCAGTACTTC. Its protein product is CASSPQYQETQYF. Variable domain in full (rest from reference TRBV18 and TRBJ2-5): NAGVMQNPRHLVRRRGQEARLRCSPMKGHSHVYWYRQLPEEGLKFMVYLQKENIIDESGMPKERFSAEFPKEGPSILRIQQVVRGDSAAYFCASSPQYQETQYFGPGTRLLVL.

There are many counts of this clonotype. The chain joins TRBV20-1 to TRBJ1-1, with unresolved D. The CDR3 is made up of 11 amino acids. V lost 3 bases, J lost 10 bases, and 12 bases lay in between. Germline CDR1 and CDR2: DFQATT and SNEGSKA (reference sequence). CDR3 DNA: TGCAGTGCTAGGGGTCATGGGCGAGCTTTCTTT. Translated: CSARGHGRAFF.

At least ten counts were recorded for this clonotype. CDR3 in DNA: TGTGCCAGCACCTCTATCCCACAAGGGGAGCAGTACTTC. Its protein product is CASTSIPQGEQYF. The chain links TRBV6-1 to TRBJ2-7, with D uncertain. Germline V gene data show CDR1 as MNHNS and CDR2 as SASEGT. With 7 bases removed from V and 7 bases from J, the gap between germline ends came to 17 bases. There are 13 residues in the CDR3.

This clonotype was seen more than once but under ten times. This sequence joins TRBV7-3 and TRBJ2-5, with TRBD2 matching over 7 bases. The CDR3 is made up of 16 amino acids. Germline CDR1 reads SGHTA; CDR2 reads FQGTGA. Trimming at V came to 5 bases and at J to 0 bases, leaving 9 bases not matched to a gene. CDR3 in amino acids: CASSPGRGGYQETQYF. The CDR3 DNA is TGTGCCAGCAGCCCGGGGAGGGGAGGGTACCAAGAGACCCAGTACTTC.

This clonotype was observed at least ten times. The chain uses TRBV6-6 and TRBJ2-3; unclear D gene. The CDR3 covers 13 residues. Germline V gives CDR1 MNHNY, CDR2 SVGAGI (reference sequence). The V gene lost 2 bases and the J gene lost 2 bases, with 5 bases spanning the gap. The CDR3, as DNA: TGTGCCAGCAGTTACGGAAACACAGATACGCAGTATTTT. This encodes CASSYGNTDTQYF.

The chain combines TRBV24-1 with TRBJ2-2, with 9 positions matching TRBD1. J lost 3 bases, V lost 0 bases, and 1 base had no gene match. The CDR3 loop spans 16 amino acids. The germline CDR1 and CDR2 sequences are KGHDR and SFDVKD. The CDR3 loop is CATSDLGQGHTGELFF. The CDR3 DNA reads as TGTGCCACCAGTGATTTGGGACAGGGGCACACCGGGGAGCTGTTTTTT.